These 3 T cell receptor beta chains came from one sample sequenced in a study of blood T cell repertoires in COVID-19. Method: immunoSEQ multiplex PCR; TCRdb's copy keeps in-frame clones and lacks some. The sample shows a few hundred thousand clones, 75% to 90% of them seen only once. The sample was peripheral blood. The receptors stem from a man aged 25-40 years with acute or convalescent COVID-19.

The table lists this clone with a few counts. V and J are TRBV3-1 (or the pseudogene TRBV3-2) and TRBJ1-5; a weak D match, TRBD1 (5 bases). This CDR3 is built from 16 residues. Germline V lookup: CDR1 LGHDT, CDR2 YNNKEL (reference sequence). Trimming left V 1 base short and J 10 bases short, with 20 bases between. This CDR3 is CASSQGTGTGGRPQHF. The CDR3 bases are TGTGCCAGCAGCCAAGGGACCGGGACGGGGGGTCGACCCCAGCATTTT.

The chain joins TRBV12-5 to TRBJ1-1; D call uncertain. The CDR3 totals 13 residues. CDR1 is LGHNT and CDR2 is FRNRAP in the germline V gene. V was trimmed by 0 bases and J by 1 base, leaving 3 bases between them. The CDR3 sequence is CASGLVQNTEAFF. CDR3 DNA: TGTGCTAGTGGTTTGGTACAGAACACTGAAGCTTTCTTT.

The rearrangement uses TRBV28 and TRBJ2-7; 7 positions match TRBD1. CDR1 and CDR2 (germline): MDHEN, SYDVKM. V trimming: 5 bases; J trimming: 1 base; junction bases outside the gene matches: 5. The CDR3 has 14 residues. The CDR3 here is CASSIDRVSYEQYF. The CDR3 DNA sequence: TGTGCCAGCAGTATAGACAGGGTATCCTACGAGCAGTACTTC.